These 18 T cell receptor beta chains came from one sample sequenced in a study of blood T cell repertoires in COVID-19. Method: immunoSEQ multiplex PCR; TCRdb's copy keeps in-frame clones and lacks some. The sample lists 85,000 to 130,000 clones; roughly 80% were seen once. The material sequenced was peripheral blood. The source is a woman of 80 years or more with active or convalescent COVID-19.

The chain carries TRBV25-1 and TRBJ1-4; 9 bases agree with TRBD1. The CDR3 loop spans 18 amino acids. The V segment lost 3 bases and the J segment 8 bases; nucleotides outside the gene matches: 16. The V gene's germline CDR1 is MGHDK and CDR2 SYGVNS. CDR3 sequence (DNA): TGTGCCAGCAGTGATCACTTAGGGGTGGACAGGGGTCGGGAAAAACTGTTTTTT. Amino acid sequence: CASSDHLGVDRGREKLFF.

The chain links TRBV5-1 to TRBJ1-2; no firm D call. Germline V CDR1 and CDR2: SGHRS, YFSETQ. The CDR3 is 13 residues long. The germline V and J ends were trimmed by 0 bases and 3 bases, with 6 bases remaining between them. The CDR3 is CASSLDTYYGYTF. Written as DNA, the CDR3 is TGCGCCAGCAGCTTGGACACGTACTATGGCTACACCTTC.

This clone was counted a few times. The V call is TRBV5-1, the J call TRBJ2-5; 7 bases align to TRBD1. The V and J ends lost 4 bases and 2 bases, in that order; junction bases with no gene match: 5. The germline V gene encodes CDR1 SGHRS and CDR2 YFSETQ. This CDR3 spans 14 amino acids. The CDR3 DNA is TGCGCCAGCAGCGCCGGGACAGTGCAAGAGACCCAGTACTTC. Encoded protein: CASSAGTVQETQYF.

The gene calls are TRBV18 and TRBJ2-3; D remains ambiguous. Between the trimmed V and J ends, which lost 1 base and 0 bases, there was a span of 8 bases. There are 15 residues in the CDR3. The germline CDR1 and CDR2 sequences are KGHSH and LQKENI. The CDR3 is CASSPRQTSTDTQYF. Written as DNA, the CDR3 is TGTGCCAGCTCACCACGACAAACTAGCACAGATACGCAGTATTTT.

V is TRBV7-3 and J is TRBJ2-1, with TRBD2 as a possible D gene (5 bases). The V gene lost 5 bases and the J gene lost 0 bases, with 14 bases spanning the gap. CDR1 is SGHTA and CDR2 is FQGTGA in the germline V gene. The CDR3 is 16 amino acids. DNA of the CDR3: TGTGCCAGCAGCGTACGAGCGGAGAGCTCCTACAATGAGCAGTTCTTC. Its protein product is CASSVRAESSYNEQFF.

The V call is TRBV2, the J call TRBJ1-6; the match to TRBD1 covers 8 bases. Trimming at V came to 5 bases and at J to 13 bases, leaving 10 bases not matched to a gene. Germline loops: CDR1 SNHLY, CDR2 FYNNEI. There are 14 residues in the CDR3. CDR3 nucleotide sequence: TGTGCCAGCAGTCAGGACAGGGTGGATCTTCCCCTCCACTTT. Translated, it gives CASSQDRVDLPLHF.

The chain has TRBV21-1 and TRBJ2-3; TRBD1, the D gene given by the table, was not confirmed from the DNA. TRBV21-1 is shown as a pseudogene. This CDR3 has 18 residues. In nucleotides, the CDR3 is TGTGCCAGCAGCCAAGATGACAGGGCCCCCGCTAGCACAGATACGCAGTATTTT. Amino acid sequence: CASSQDDRAPASTDTQYF.

CDR3 amino acids: CASSLNLYTEAFF. In nucleotides, the CDR3 is TGTGCCAGCAGCTTAAATCTGTATACTGAAGCTTTCTTT. V is TRBV7-9 and J is TRBJ1-1; the D is unclear. The V end was cut by 2 bases, the J end by 5 bases, with 9 bases between. The CDR3 is 13 residues long. Looked up from germline, CDR1 is SEHNR and CDR2 is FQNEAQ (reference sequence).

This chain links TRBV18 with TRBJ2-2, with D possibly matching TRBD2 (6 bases). Trimming took 3 bases from V and 1 from J, leaving 12 bases between them. Germline lookup yields CDR1 KGHSH and CDR2 LQKENI. CDR3 length: 16 amino acids. The chain's CDR3 is CASSPPGRENTGELFF. CDR3 nucleotide sequence: TGTGCCAGCTCACCTCCCGGGAGAGAGAACACCGGGGAGCTGTTTTTT.

The chain combines TRBV12-3 or TRBV12-4 with TRBJ1-1, with D unresolved. The V end was cut by 1 base, the J end by 7 bases, with 7 bases between. The CDR3 sequence is 12 residues long. The CDR3 region is CASSLGLGEAFF. The CDR3 DNA is TGTGCCAGCAGTTTAGGTCTCGGTGAAGCTTTCTTT.

The chain links TRBV30 to TRBJ1-1; D unresolved. Per the germline V gene, CDR1 is GTSNPN and CDR2 is SVGIG (reference sequence). The length of the CDR3 is 13 residues. V was cut by 4 bases and J by 1 base, with 10 bases left in between. Here the CDR3 DNA reads TGTGCCTGGACAGTGGGAGCGAACACTGAAGCTTTCTTT. This encodes CAWTVGANTEAFF.

The rearrangement links TRBV30 to TRBJ1-5; D ambiguous. The CDR3 has 13 residues. V dropped 1 base and J dropped 7 bases, with 11 bases sitting between them. Germline loops: CDR1 GTSNPN, CDR2 SVGIG (reference sequence). CDR3 DNA: TGTGCCTGGAGTGAGGAGACGGGGCAGCCCCAGCATTTT. Its translation is CAWSEETGQPQHF.

This clone was observed once. The rearrangement uses TRBV29-1 and TRBJ1-1, with 10 positions matching TRBD1. This CDR3 is 13 amino acids long. V was pared by 6 bases and J by 5 bases, with 6 bases of the junction left unmatched. Germline V gene data show CDR1 as SQVTM and CDR2 as ANQGSEA. In DNA form, the CDR3 reads TGCAGCGTCTTACCGGACAGGGGGACTGAAGCTTTCTTT. Translating gives CSVLPDRGTEAFF.

V usage is TRBV29-1 and J usage is TRBJ1-1; D is perhaps TRBD1 (6 bases). The CDR3 has 13 amino acids. The ends were cut back, 4 bases at V and 5 bases at J, with 14 bases in the middle. Germline V gene lookup returns CDR1 SQVTM and CDR2 ANQGSEA. Written as DNA, the CDR3 is TGCAGCGTTGGTGCAGGGGCCGGGACTGAAGCTTTCTTT. This codes for CSVGAGAGTEAFF.

The V and J genes are TRBV6-1 and TRBJ1-3; D unresolved. V lost 3 bases, J lost 4 bases, and 13 bases lay in between. This CDR3 region has 15 residues. Germline-derived CDR1 and CDR2 are MNHNS and SASEGT. As DNA, the CDR3 is TGTGCCAGCAGTGATACTGTGGTAATCGGAAACACCATATATTTT. The encoded protein is CASSDTVVIGNTIYF.

The chain links TRBV7-3 to TRBJ1-1; D call uncertain. The germline CDR1 and CDR2 sequences are SGHTA and FQGTGA. This CDR3 spans 12 amino acids. The V and J ends lost 6 bases and 6 bases respectively, with 11 bases between them. The CDR3 protein is CASSPKPPEAFF. In DNA form, the CDR3 reads TGTGCCAGCAGTCCAAAGCCCCCTGAAGCTTTCTTT.

V and J are TRBV28 and TRBJ1-2, with TRBD1 matching over 10 bases. CDR3 length equals 16 residues. Germline V gene data show CDR1 as MDHEN and CDR2 as SYDVKM. With V trimmed by 5 bases and J by 4 bases, 10 bases remained unmatched. CDR3 residues: CASSDTGTGVRYGYTF. The CDR3 DNA follows: TGTGCCAGCAGTGATACCGGGACAGGGGTGCGCTATGGCTACACCTTC.

Only a few counts were recorded for this clone. The rearrangement uses TRBV10-3 and TRBJ1-6; 10 bases align to TRBD1. The CDR3 totals 15 residues. Per germline, CDR1 ENHRY and CDR2 SYGVKD. Losses at the gene ends were 6 bases for V and 7 bases for J; bases not matched to a gene: 6. The CDR3 sequence: CAISRQGARNSPLHF. Here the CDR3 DNA reads TGTGCCATCAGCAGACAGGGGGCAAGGAATTCACCCCTCCACTTT.